Listed below are T cell receptor beta chains from one sample, sequenced in a study of CD8 T cells in ankylosing spondylitis. TCRdb re-derived calls from the 5' RACE reads in MiXCR, one entry per CDR3 protein. The table includes roughly 440,000 distinct CDR3 sequences, roughly 17% detected once. The sample was blood, either unsorted or a sorted T cell fraction (not recorded which). The receptors were gathered from a male donor with ankylosing spondylitis. Each CDR3 is given with its conserved first and last residue. The D gene is left open where the match is weak. Expanded clones get a size class; other rows say once, few or many, or leave the size out.

TRBJ1-1	TRBV3-1	NA	few	TGTGCCAGCAGCCAGATGACTGAAGCTTTCTTT	CASSQMTEAFF
TRBJ2-2	TRBV19	TRBD1	few	TGTGCCAGTAGTGCCGGGACAGCAAACGGGGAGCTGTTTTTT	CASSAGTANGELFF
TRBJ1-2	TRBV20-1	NA	few	TGCAGTGCCCAGAGTGCCACCGGTGGCTACACCTTC	CSAQSATGGYTF
TRBJ2-3	TRBV6-1	TRBD2	NA	TGTGCCAGCAGCTCCCACGAACTAGCGGGAGCAGATACGCAGTATTTT	CASSSHELAGADTQYF
TRBJ2-1	TRBV7-2	NA	few	TGTGCCAGCAAGGGAGCTAGCTCCTACAATGAGCAGTTCTTC	CASKGASSYNEQFF
TRBJ2-2	TRBV6-5	TRBD2	many	TGTGCCAGCAGTTACCTTACGACTAGCGGGGGGGGTGTCGGGGAGCTGTTTTTT	CASSYLTTSGGGVGELFF
TRBJ1-2	TRBV5-1	NA	few	TGCGCCAGCAGCCCGGACGGCGGCCCCGGGGGCTACACCTTC	CASSPDGGPGGYTF
TRBJ2-1	TRBV7-9	TRBD2	few	TGTGCCAGCAGCTTAGCGGGGGGGGATGAGCAGTTCTTC	CASSLAGGDEQFF
TRBJ2-1	TRBV20-1	TRBD2	NA	TGCAGTGCTAGACTAGCGGGAGGCGGTGAGCAGTTCTTC	CSARLAGGGEQFF
TRBJ1-1	TRBV29-1	NA	few	TGCAGCGTTGGTGGGGGTTCGGGAAAGTACACTGAAGCTTTCTTT	CSVGGGSGKYTEAFF
TRBJ1-2	TRBV9	NA	few	TGTGCCAGCAGCCCCCACCTTGGGGATTGGAGCTATGGCTACACCTTC	CASSPHLGDWSYGYTF
TRBJ2-5	TRBV2	NA	few	TGTGCCAGCCAGGGAGAAGAGACCCAGTACTTC	CASQGEETQYF
TRBJ2-3	TRBV24-1	TRBD2	NA	TGTGCCACCAGTGACCGAGCGGCCGAGCGGGGGGGCACAGATACGCAGTATTTT	CATSDRAAERGGTDTQYF
TRBJ1-4	TRBV6-1	NA	NA	TGTGCCAGCACCGGGGGGGGAATTAATGAAAAACTGTTTTTT	CASTGGGINEKLFF
TRBJ2-3	TRBV7-8	NA	few	TGTGCCAGCAGCCCCCTGGACACCACAGATACGCAGTATTTT	CASSPLDTTDTQYF
TRBJ2-1	TRBV5-1	NA	once	TGCGCCAGCAGCTTTGGGTCGGGAGTTACGCGGGATTCCTACAATGAGCAGTTCTTC	CASSFGSGVTRDSYNEQFF
TRBJ1-5	TRBV20-1	NA	few	TGCAGTGCCAAGGAGGGTAGTCAGCCCCAGCATTTT	CSAKEGSQPQHF